What follows are 21 T cell receptor beta chains derived from one specimen sequenced in a study of regulatory T cells in long-lasting Graves disease. The sample's time point: newly diagnosed GD, antithyroid drugs for less than 3 months. Extracted RNA from PBMCs served as the source of the TCR library. Assembly of TCR beta libraries relied on iRepertoire HTBI primers together with Arm-PCR of CDR3 regions. In TCRdb, the multiplex PCR reads were re-called with MiXCR into one record per CDR3 protein. The sample carries 250,000 to 400,000 distinct CDR3 sequences, 18% recorded once. Sequenced material: peripheral blood mononuclear cells (PBMCs), taken at new diagnosis, from a patient treated with antithyroid drugs. The receptors were gathered from a female donor with Graves disease.

This clonotype has more than one count but fewer than ten. A read error may be the cause here, since a much bigger clone is one base away. The chain recombines TRBV12-3 or TRBV12-4 with TRBJ2-1; 8 positions match TRBD2. The CDR3 runs 17 residues. The CDR3 DNA reads as TGTGCCAGCAGTTTAGGGGGCGGGAGGATTTCCTACAGTGAGCAGTTCTTC. Translating gives CASSLGGGRISYSEQFF.

The chain has TRBV5-1 and TRBJ2-7; TRBD2 is a possible D gene (6 bases). The CDR3 is made up of 16 amino acids. CDR1 is SGHRS, CDR2 YFSETQ, per germline. DNA of the CDR3: TGCGCCAGCAGCTTGGACGGTGGGGGGACCTCCTACGAGCCGTACGTC. It specifies CASSLDGGGTSYEPYV.

The V and J genes are TRBV11-2 and TRBJ2-7; D gene uncertain. This CDR3 comprises 14 residues. Between the trimmed V and J ends, which lost 7 bases and 0 bases, there was a span of 13 bases. Germline CDR1 and CDR2: SGHAT and FQNNGV. CDR3 sequence reads: CASTQRDSSYEQYF. The DNA of the CDR3 is TGTGCCAGCACCCAAAGGGATTCCTCCTACGAGCAGTACTTC.

This clonotype occurred a few times. Being one base from a much bigger clone, this may be a read error. The CDR3 nucleotides read TGTGCCAGCAGTTTAAGGTCGGGGCGGATCTACAATGAGCAGCTCTTC. This encodes CASSLRSGRIYNEQLF. The chain joins TRBV12-3 or TRBV12-4 to TRBJ2-1; D is perhaps TRBD1 or TRBD2 (5 bases each). This CDR3 comprises 16 residues.

Many counts were recorded for this clonotype. This chain connects TRBV7-8 to TRBJ2-2; D ambiguous. CDR3 length equals 15 residues. Germline V gene lookup returns CDR1 SGHVS and CDR2 FQNEAQ. Trimming took off 4 bases at V and 4 bases at J, with 13 bases between the two ends. CDR3 protein: CASSSGNTFTGELFF. The CDR3 DNA follows: TGTGCCAGCAGCTCTGGGAATACCTTCACCGGGGAGCTGTTTTTT.

This clonotype has at least ten counts. This chain uses TRBV12-3 or TRBV12-4 with TRBJ2-1; TRBD1 aligns across 7 bases. J lost 8 bases, V lost 6 bases, and 7 bases had no gene match. The CDR3 is made up of 13 amino acids. The CDR3 sequence: CASSRIQGHEQFF. The DNA for the CDR3 is TGTGCCAGCAGCCGGATACAGGGGCATGAGCAGTTCTTC.

The V gene is TRBV11-1, the J gene TRBJ2-1; TRBD2 agrees at 10 bases. In germline, CDR1 is SGHAT, CDR2 FQDESV (reference sequence). J gave up 9 bases and V 1 base, and 3 bases lay outside the gene matches. The CDR3 consists of 14 residues. DNA of the CDR3: TGTGCCAGCAGCTTAGGGGGACTAGCGACTGAGCAGTTCTTC. Its protein product is CASSLGGLATEQFF.

The chain is built from TRBV6-1 and TRBJ1-2, with no clear D. CDR1 MNHNS and CDR2 SASEGT come from the germline V gene. The CDR3 contains 15 residues. V lost 4 bases to trimming and J lost 0 bases, with 12 bases between them. CDR3 coding DNA: TGTGCCAGCAGTGGACTGCCACCTACTAACTATGGCTACACCTTC. Translated: CASSGLPPTNYGYTF.

In this sample, this clonotype turned up many times. The V call is TRBV18, the J call TRBJ1-2; unclear D gene. Germline assignment: CDR1 KGHSH and CDR2 LQKENI. CDR3 size: 14 residues. With 5 bases removed from V and 0 bases from J, the gap between germline ends came to 10 bases. CDR3 amino acids: CASSSQLANYGYTF. The CDR3, as DNA: TGTGCCAGCTCAAGTCAGCTAGCTAACTATGGCTACACCTTC.

The rearrangement joins TRBV19 to TRBJ2-5; 14 nucleotides line up with TRBD2. The V gene's germline CDR1 is LNHDA and CDR2 SQIVND (reference sequence). The V gene end was trimmed by 6 bases and the J gene end by 1 base; junction bases not matched to a gene: 7. The CDR3 runs to 17 residues. In DNA form, the CDR3 reads TGTGCCAGTAGGGATGGGACTAGCGGGGGAGCCCAAGAGACCCAGTACTTC. Amino acid sequence: CASRDGTSGGAQETQYF.

The sample holds many counts of this clonotype. The CDR3 is CASSLRTPTQGPDNSPLHF. DNA for the CDR3: TGCGCCAGCAGCTTACGAACGCCGACACAGGGACCAGATAATTCACCCCTCCACTTT. This sequence joins TRBV5-1 and TRBJ1-6, with D perhaps matching TRBD1 (6 bases). Trimming took off 2 bases at V and 5 bases at J, with 23 bases between the two ends. From germline, CDR1 is SGHRS and CDR2 YFSETQ. The CDR3 runs 19 residues. The whole variable domain, filled in from reference TRBV5-1 and TRBJ1-6, reads KAGVTQTPRYLIKTRGQQVTLSCSPISGHRSVSWYQQTPGQGLQFLFEYFSETQRNKGNFPGRFSGRQFSNSRSEMNVSTLELGDSALYLCASSLRTPTQGPDNSPLHFGNGTRLTVT.

The chain carries TRBV20-1 and TRBJ1-2; TRBD1 aligns across 10 bases. The CDR3 totals 17 residues. The germline CDR1 and CDR2 sequences are DFQATT and SNEGSKA (reference sequence). Trimming removed 5 bases from V and 0 bases from J; junction bases left unmatched: 12. This CDR3 is CSAAPGQGFTANYGYTF. The CDR3 region has the DNA TGCAGTGCTGCCCCGGGACAGGGGTTTACCGCTAACTATGGCTACACCTTC.

This clonotype has ten or more counts. The chain couples TRBV7-9 to TRBJ2-7, with a tentative D call TRBD2 (7 bases). The CDR3 is made up of 16 amino acids. CDR1 SEHNR and CDR2 FQNEAQ come from the germline V gene (reference sequence). V lost 3 bases and J 1 base, leaving 16 bases between the germline ends. CDR3 nucleotide sequence: TGTGCCAGCAGCTTTTCCCTCCGGGGGGCATCCTACGAGCAGTACTTC. Protein product: CASSFSLRGASYEQYF.

This clonotype came up many times. V and J are TRBV29-1 and TRBJ2-1, with 9 positions matching TRBD2. The CDR3 totals 14 residues. The V and J ends lost 4 bases and 2 bases, in that order; junction bases with no gene match: 3. Germline assignment: CDR1 SQVTM and CDR2 ANQGSEA. The CDR3 is CSVALAGPYNEQFF. CDR3 bases: TGCAGCGTTGCCCTAGCGGGACCCTACAATGAGCAGTTCTTC.

This clonotype was counted at least ten times. The rearrangement joins TRBV28 to TRBJ2-1; 8 nucleotides line up with TRBD2. The CDR3 extends over 15 amino acids. CDR1 is MDHEN, CDR2 SYDVKM, per germline. The V gene end was trimmed by 6 bases and the J gene end by 4 bases; junction bases not matched to a gene: 8. The CDR3 DNA reads TGTGCCAGCAGCGCTAGCGGGCCGGCTTACAATGAGCAGTTCTTC. Translation gives CASSASGPAYNEQFF.

This clonotype was observed many times. The rearrangement joins TRBV14 to TRBJ2-1; TRBD2 agrees at 12 bases. This CDR3 spans 16 amino acids. The germline CDR1 and CDR2 sequences are SGHDN and FVKESK. V dropped 4 bases and J dropped 5; count of bases not matched to a gene: 6. This CDR3 is CASSPRGLAGDNEQFF. In DNA form, the CDR3 reads TGTGCCAGCAGCCCAAGGGGACTAGCGGGTGACAATGAGCAGTTCTTC.

This rearrangement joins TRBV6-1 to TRBJ2-1, with D uncertain. Germline V gene data show CDR1 as MNHNS and CDR2 as SASEGT. The CDR3 runs 13 residues. V was shortened by 6 bases and J by 6 bases, with 12 bases between the two germline ends. DNA of the CDR3: TGTGCCAGCAGCCCCCATAGAAGCAATGAGCAGTTCTTC. Translating gives CASSPHRSNEQFF.

A word on this clonotype: A far larger clone is off by one base, so a read error is likely. The chain combines TRBV12-3 or TRBV12-4 with TRBJ1-5; D gene ambiguous. This CDR3 is built from 17 residues. The CDR3 is CGSSPVGLSVGNQPQHF. CDR3 DNA: TGTGGCAGCAGTCCAGTAGGTCTGAGTGTTGGCAATCAGCCCCAGCATTTT.

This clonotype was seen ten or more times. This rearrangement joins TRBV7-9 to TRBJ2-7; unclear D gene. V lost 1 base to trimming and J lost 4 bases, with 14 bases between them. The length of the CDR3 is 15 residues. Looked up from germline, CDR1 is SEHNR and CDR2 is FQNEAQ (reference sequence). CDR3 in DNA: TGTGCCAGCAGCTTAGATCACGTCTGGGGTTACGAGCAGTACTTC. Its protein product is CASSLDHVWGYEQYF.

On this clonotype: A read error may be the cause here, since a much bigger clone is one base away. The chain carries TRBV29-1 and TRBJ1-1, with D unresolved. CDR1 and CDR2 (germline): SQVTM, ANQGSEA. V lost 5 bases and J lost 3, with 13 bases in between. The CDR3 has 13 residues. The CDR3 DNA sequence: TGCAGCGTTCGGGTTAGGGTGGACACTGAAGCTTTCTTT. Protein product: CSVRVRVDTEAFF.

Ten or more counts support this clonotype. The junction departs from the called germline gene at one end, perhaps through a read error. The chain is built from TRBV20-1 and TRBJ1-2, with D possibly being TRBD1 (6 bases). This CDR3 has 11 residues. In germline, CDR1 is DFQATT, CDR2 SNEGSKA (reference sequence). CDR3 nucleotide sequence: TGCAGTGCTAGGGGGGGGGGCGGCGACGCCTTC. Translation: CSARGGGGDAF.